This T cell receptor beta chain was profiled in a study of shared clonotypes between healthy human individuals. Findings and caveats of the study: Rarefaction showed that sequencing of sorted subsets was incomplete (despite large depth). The study drew on few donors, limiting represented genetic and exposure-history diversity.

TCRdb keeps only in-frame clones here, not all; method: immunoSEQ multiplex PCR. This table holds about 1.1 million clones, about four fifths found once. Germline V gives CDR1 SGDLS, CDR2 YYNGEE. After removal of 3 bases from V and 1 base from J, the junction contained 1 base not matched to a gene. There are 14 residues in the CDR3. About this clone: The antigen is not known. Other nucleotide sequences from this sample produce the same CDR3.

This TCR came from a man between 18 and 29 years old in good health. Some clones in this sample may be carry-over from other donors' samples. The sample was memory CD4+ T cells from PBMCs. Subset defined: CD45RA-negative fraction. This chain joins TRBV9 and TRBJ2-7; 10 positions match TRBD2. The CDR3 loop reads CASSGTSGSYEQYF. Written as DNA, the CDR3 is TGTGCCAGCAGCGGGACTAGCGGTTCCTACGAGCAGTACTTC.